This entry lists 22 T cell receptor beta chains sequenced from one sample in a study of blood T cell repertoires in COVID-19. Repertoires were generated with immunoSEQ multiplex PCR, while TCRdb's copy carries only in-frame clones and drops some. Here the sample spans roughly 350,000 clones, 85% being singletons. Sequenced sample: peripheral blood. The receptors here all came from a young woman with acute or convalescent COVID-19.

The genes are TRBV28 and TRBJ2-7, with a weak D call TRBD1 (6 bases). CDR1 and CDR2 from the germline V gene are MDHEN and SYDVKM. Trimming removed 7 bases at V and 3 bases at J, with 16 bases between. The CDR3 has 14 residues. The CDR3 sequence: CASTRTETIYEQYF. The CDR3 DNA reads as TGTGCCAGCACAAGGACAGAGACGATCTACGAGCAGTACTTC.

This chain connects TRBV5-1 to TRBJ1-2; tentatively, D is TRBD1 (5 bases). Looked up from germline, CDR1 is SGHRS and CDR2 is YFSETQ. With 0 bases removed from V and 4 bases from J, the gap between germline ends came to 10 bases. The CDR3 runs 14 residues. The CDR3 DNA is TGCGCCAGCAGCTTGGAGGGAGGGACCTATGGCTACACCTTC. Translating gives CASSLEGGTYGYTF.

The V call is TRBV7-9, the J call TRBJ1-2; D is possibly TRBD1 (6 bases). CDR1 and CDR2 from the germline V gene are SEHNR and FQNEAQ (reference sequence). There are 15 residues in the CDR3. Trimming took 1 base from V and 4 from J, leaving 13 bases between them. CDR3 in amino acids: CASSLGQAPAYGYTF. As DNA, the CDR3 is TGTGCCAGCAGCTTAGGACAGGCTCCAGCCTATGGCTACACCTTC.

V gene TRBV9 combines with J gene TRBJ1-5, with TRBD1 as a possible D gene (5 bases). This CDR3 comprises 14 residues. Trimming took off 4 bases at V and 3 bases at J, with 11 bases between the two ends. The germline V gene has CDR1 SGDLS and CDR2 YYNGEE. This chain's CDR3 is CASSPSGANQPQHF. CDR3 sequence (DNA): TGTGCCAGCAGCCCCAGCGGGGCCAATCAGCCCCAGCATTTT.

The V gene is TRBV7-3, the J gene TRBJ2-2, with D possibly being TRBD2 (6 bases). V was clipped by 4 bases and J by 5 bases, with 14 bases between them. The CDR3 length is 15 residues. Germline loops: CDR1 SGHTA, CDR2 FQGTGA. The CDR3: CASSSPLGGTGELFF. The CDR3, as DNA: TGTGCCAGCAGCTCTCCCCTGGGGGGAACCGGGGAGCTGTTTTTT. Complete variable domain (other parts from reference TRBV7-3 and TRBJ2-2): GAGVSQTPSNKVTEKGKYVELRCDPISGHTALYWYRQSLGQGPEFLIYFQGTGAADDSGLPNDRFFAVRPEGSVSTLKIQRTERGDSAVYLCASSSPLGGTGELFFGEGSRLTVL.

The rearrangement links TRBV6-5 to TRBJ2-1; D perhaps matches TRBD1 (6 bases). The germline gives CDR1 MNHEY, CDR2 SVGAGI. Trimming cost V 6 bases and J 3 bases, with 9 bases left between them. The CDR3 loop spans 13 amino acids. CDR3 bases: TGTGCCAGCAGACAGGGTCTCTACAATGAGCAGTTCTTC. Translated: CASRQGLYNEQFF.

This chain joins TRBV4-1 and TRBJ2-1; 8 positions match TRBD1. The CDR3 spans 18 residues. Unmatched junction bases numbered 14, after V lost 2 bases and J lost 5 bases. From germline, CDR1 is MGHRA and CDR2 YSYEKL. CDR3 bases: TGCGCCAGCAGCCAAAGGGCGATGGGGCAGGGGGCGGACAATGAGCAGTTCTTC. Its translation is CASSQRAMGQGADNEQFF.

The chain couples TRBV9 to TRBJ2-7, with 14 nucleotides matching TRBD2. The CDR3 length is 16 residues. Germline trimming cut 3 bases from V and 4 bases from J; bases unmatched to any gene: 6. CDR1 is SGDLS and CDR2 is YYNGEE in the germline V gene. CDR3 amino acids: CASSAGTSGSVYEQYF. The CDR3 bases are TGTGCCAGCAGCGCCGGGACTAGCGGGAGTGTGTACGAGCAGTACTTC.

The V call is TRBV6-5, the J call TRBJ2-7; D is perhaps TRBD1 (6 bases). Per germline, CDR1 MNHEY and CDR2 SVGAGI. The germline V and J ends were trimmed by 4 bases and 5 bases, with 15 bases remaining between them. This CDR3 contains 14 residues. In nucleotides, the CDR3 is TGTGCCAGCAGTTCGGACAGCCCCCTGAACGAGCAGTACTTC. Translating gives CASSSDSPLNEQYF.

This clone was seen a single time. V is TRBV11-3 and J is TRBJ2-1; tentatively, D is TRBD2 (6 bases). The CDR3 extends over 17 amino acids. Germline V lookup: CDR1 SGHNT, CDR2 YENEEA. Between the trimmed V and J ends, which lost 0 bases and 8 bases, there was a span of 20 bases. CDR3 amino acids: CASSLEIGSSIGDEQFF. The CDR3 DNA reads TGTGCCAGCAGCTTAGAGATCGGGAGTTCAATCGGCGATGAGCAGTTCTTC.

This clone showed up just once. The chain joins TRBV11-1 to TRBJ2-7; D might be TRBD1 (5 bases). V was pared by 2 bases and J by 2 bases, with 13 bases between. The germline gives CDR1 SGHAT, CDR2 FQDESV (reference sequence). The CDR3 consists of 15 residues. This CDR3 reads CASSLTRANPYEQYF. Written as DNA, the CDR3 is TGTGCCAGCAGCTTAACCAGGGCGAACCCCTACGAGCAGTACTTC.

The CDR3 coding sequence is TGTGCCAGCAGTTGGGAGCCCATACAGGGGGGCGAGCAGTACTTC. Its protein is CASSWEPIQGGEQYF. This chain connects TRBV6-6 to TRBJ2-7; 8 bases align to TRBD1. The CDR3 is made up of 15 amino acids. J lost 6 bases, V lost 4 bases, and 11 bases had no gene match. Per the germline V gene, CDR1 is MNHNY and CDR2 is SVGAGI (reference sequence).

The chain uses TRBV6-5 and TRBJ2-2, with TRBD1 matching over 9 bases. J lost 6 bases, V lost 5 bases, and 1 base had no gene match. This CDR3 has 13 residues. CDR1 is MNHEY and CDR2 is SVGAGI in the germline V gene. This chain's CDR3 is CASSRTGAGELFF. The CDR3, as DNA: TGTGCCAGCAGTAGGACAGGGGCCGGGGAGCTGTTTTTT.

The V and J genes are TRBV19 and TRBJ2-1; D gene ambiguous. CDR1 and CDR2 from the germline V gene are LNHDA and SQIVND (reference sequence). The CDR3 is made up of 13 amino acids. V was trimmed by 6 bases and J by 4 bases, leaving 10 bases between them. CDR3 in DNA: TGTGCCAGTAGGCCCGAGAGTTACAATGAGCAGTTCTTC. This gives the protein CASRPESYNEQFF.

The chain combines TRBV28 with TRBJ1-2; 9 bases are a match to TRBD1. V was pared by 10 bases and J by 7 bases, with 16 bases of the junction left unmatched. This CDR3 has 15 amino acids. From germline, CDR1 is MDHEN and CDR2 SYDVKM. The CDR3, as DNA: TGTGCCACCAAACTTCCCGGACAGGGGTCGTTTGGCTACACCTTC. Protein product: CATKLPGQGSFGYTF.

V gene TRBV7-2 combines with J gene TRBJ2-5, with 9 bases that match TRBD2. Losses at the gene ends were 1 base for V and 5 bases for J; bases not matched to a gene: 8. Germline V gene lookup returns CDR1 SGHTA and CDR2 FQGNSA. The CDR3 covers 16 residues. Here the CDR3 reads CASSLDGSGGGETQYF. CDR3 nucleotides: TGTGCCAGCAGCTTAGATGGTAGCGGGGGTGGGGAGACCCAGTACTTC.

This clone came up a few times. The CDR3 spells CASSSQPGQSSGNTIYF. The CDR3, as DNA: TGTGCCAGCAGCTCCCAACCGGGACAGAGCTCTGGAAACACCATATATTTT. The chain recombines TRBV5-8 with TRBJ1-3; 7 bases align to TRBD1. From germline, CDR1 is SGHTS and CDR2 YDEGEE. The CDR3 is 17 residues long. The trim removed 3 bases at V and 0 bases at J, leaving 9 bases unmatched.

The chain uses TRBV5-1 and TRBJ1-1; D possibly corresponds to TRBD1 (5 bases). V was pared by 4 bases and J by 4 bases, with 14 bases between. The CDR3 totals 14 residues. CDR1 is SGHRS and CDR2 is YFSETQ in the germline V gene. For the CDR3, the DNA is TGCGCCAGCAGCAACGGGGGGGTGATCACTGAAGCTTTCTTT. Translation: CASSNGGVITEAFF. The full variable domain, completed using reference TRBV5-1 and TRBJ1-1, is KAGVTQTPRYLIKTRGQQVTLSCSPISGHRSVSWYQQTPGQGLQFLFEYFSETQRNKGNFPGRFSGRQFSNSRSEMNVSTLELGDSALYLCASSNGGVITEAFFGQGTRLTVV.

V and J are TRBV10-3 and TRBJ1-2; 8 bases are a match to TRBD1. The CDR3 length is 19 residues. The germline CDR1 and CDR2 sequences are ENHRY and SYGVKD. J lost 3 bases, V lost 4 bases, and 19 bases had no gene match. The CDR3 loop is CAISGGEGQGRIWDYGYTF. Here the CDR3 DNA reads TGTGCCATCAGTGGGGGGGAAGGACAGGGTCGTATTTGGGACTATGGCTACACCTTC.

This chain links TRBV2 with TRBJ1-6, with D perhaps TRBD1 (6 bases). The V gene's germline CDR1 is SNHLY and CDR2 FYNNEI. V lost 5 bases and J 10 bases, leaving 15 bases between the germline ends. This CDR3 comprises 14 residues. This chain's CDR3 is CASSRGGSESPLHF. The CDR3 DNA follows: TGTGCCAGCAGTAGGGGGGGTTCCGAGTCACCCCTCCACTTT. Using reference TRBV2 and TRBJ1-6 for the parts outside the CDR3, the full variable domain is EPEVTQTPSHQVTQMGQEVILRCVPISNHLYFYWYRQILGQKVEFLVSFYNNEISEKSEIFDDQFSVERPDGSNFTLKIRSTKLEDSAMYFCASSRGGSESPLHFGNGTRLTVT.

This clone was detected only a few times. The DNA of the CDR3 is TGTGCCAGCAGTGACGACGGCGGATTCTATGGCTACACCTTC. Translated, it gives CASSDDGGFYGYTF. The chain combines TRBV6-4 with TRBJ1-2; unclear D gene. Germline V CDR1 and CDR2: MRHNA, SNTAGT. Trimming cost V 2 bases and J 4 bases, with 11 bases left between them. This CDR3 is built from 14 residues.

There are a few counts of this clone. The chain recombines TRBV14 with TRBJ2-2; 10 bases align to TRBD1. The CDR3 has 14 residues. The V gene end was trimmed by 4 bases and the J gene end by 4 bases; junction bases not matched to a gene: 0. Germline lookup yields CDR1 SGHDN and CDR2 FVKESK. The DNA for the CDR3 is TGTGCCAGCAGCCGACAGGGGGCCACCGGGGAGCTGTTTTTT. As protein: CASSRQGATGELFF.